The present T cell receptor (beta chain) was sequenced within a study of T cell responses to AZD1222 COVID-19 vaccine. Study as a whole: Second-dose schedules of about 4 or about 12 weeks were combined.

As regards this clone: The antigen remains undetermined.

Here immunoSEQ multiplex PCR was the method, and the copy in TCRdb shows in-frame clones only, minus some. The repertoire holds roughly 130,000 clones, with about 90% as singletons. Study results and caveats: The study reported that nearly half of spike-specific TCRs target unmutated variant regions. Spike was spanned by vaccine-associated CD4 TCRs, which were dominant at 160-218 and 743-854. Females outnumbered males among donors, who were mostly white British; clonal diversity was possibly underestimated.

Sequences were derived from peripheral blood, sampled on day 0 of AZD1222 vaccination. This receptor was identified in an adult in good health.

The CDR3 nucleotides are TGTGCCAGCAGCGTAGGAACAGGAACCGAGCAGTACTTC. Its translation: CASSVGTGTEQYF. V and J are TRBV9 and TRBJ2-7; tentatively, D is TRBD1 (5 bases). V was cut by 0 bases and J by 6 bases, with 10 bases left in between. CDR1 and CDR2 (germline): SGDLS, YYNGEE. CDR3 size: 13 residues.